This T cell receptor (beta chain) emerged from a study of blood T cell repertoires in COVID-19. Across the study: COVID-19 samples from acute and convalescent phases originated in the United States, Italy and Spain. PBMCs, B-cell-depleted T cells, or T cells were the source of the cDNA or gDNA that made up the material.

Under the authors' procedure: Estimates of nucleated cell counts were drawn from the amplification of reference gene primers. Profiling relied on immunoSEQ multiplex PCR, and the TCRdb table lists in-frame clones only, not all of them. The D gene and trimming were derived from the DNA, and the V and J assignments and clone size from that table. The data hold some 100,000 clones, with 85% to 90% observed a single time. This CDR3 comprises 14 residues. CDR1 LGHDT and CDR2 YNNKEL come from the germline V gene (reference sequence). The J segment lost 5 bases and the V segment lost 3 bases, leaving 6 bases of the junction unmatched.

The sequencing sample was made of peripheral blood. The clonotype originates from a man in his sixties or seventies who had recovered from COVID-19. This chain connects TRBV3-1 (or the pseudogene TRBV3-2) to TRBJ2-5, with TRBD1 identical over 7 bases. In DNA, the CDR3 is TGTGCCAGCAGCCAGAGACAGGGTCTTGAGACCCAGTACTTC. Amino acids: CASSQRQGLETQYF.